The entry below gives a single TCR beta chain sequence along with its context. This clone is medium-sized (0.01 to 0.1%) in terms of sample share. Its antigen remains undetermined. Base-call qualities are not available, and no considerably larger clone is one nucleotide away. This sample stems from a study of beta chain features in type 1 diabetes (dated by TCRdb to between 2017 and 2018). Context from the whole study: Patients and healthy donors did not differ in mean age, gender distribution, total cell number or subset yield. Across all samples, 107,917,701 sorted cells were examined, and cell number per subset correlated strongly with RNA yield. In the study, TCRB repertoires of sorted circulating CD4+ T cell subsets from recently diagnosed type 1 diabetes patients were compared with those of matched healthy donors. Naive and central memory subsets were obtained from all 30 or so donors, but regulatory and stem cell-like memory subsets were isolated from only 8 patients and roughly eight healthy donors. On the study overall, not on this receptor specifically: Naive, central memory and regulatory TCRB repertoires appeared more similar among patients than among healthy donors. Only small numbers of individuals were included in the HLA sub-analyses, which left unresolved whether HLA type had any influence on TCRB rearrangement. Type 1 diabetes patients showed a moderate but significant shortening of TCRB CDR3 length in all four CD4+ subsets. PCR might favor shorter templates, but patient and control samples were amplified and corrected together, so any skew would affect both groups equally. Because cDNA was sequenced instead of genomic DNA, activated cells with high expression could be over-represented, although the groups did not differ in activation or CD3 levels. Fewer insertions and more nucleotide deletions at VDJ recombination sites were observed in patients with type 1 diabetes, implying thymic rearrangement abnormalities.

From each donor, a single peripheral blood sample of approximately 0.11 L on average was drawn into heparinised tubes. A BD FACSAria II was used to sort naive, central memory, regulatory and stem cell-like memory CD4+ T cells with a panel that included CD45RO, CCR7, CD25, CD127, CD95 and CD27. A purity above 98% was achieved for all sorted populations. Right away, PBMCs were isolated by Lymphoprep density gradient centrifugation and were stained directly, with no culture step. Samples were stained and sorted in pairs, with one healthy donor and one patient per experiment, so that batch effects were minimized. The entire isolated RNA was reverse transcribed using the High Capacity cDNA Reverse Transcription Kit, and thus expressed TCRB transcripts were sequenced. Deep immunoSEQ sequencing was applied to naive, central memory and regulatory T cell samples, giving an average of about 3.8 million total reads per sample. Sorted cells were lysed in RLT buffer, and RNA was extracted using DNase-treated RNeasy Micro or Mini kits according to cell number. To prevent cross-contamination, each cell subset was processed individually, whereas patient and healthy donor samples were processed jointly. The immunoSEQ multiplex PCR was used to amplify TCRB sequences from cDNA, yielding 87-bp fragments that span the CDR3 region. Sequencing of the amplicons was performed on the Illumina HiSeq platform. In the authors' own workflow: Synthetic template baselines were used to correct PCR bias computationally, reads within Hamming distance 2 were collapsed together, and singletons that could not be merged were discarded. Reads were aligned against IMGT to assign V, D and J genes, CDR3 length and insertions or deletions at six rearrangement sites. Within each subset, clonotype counts were normalized to sorted cell number, after which true diversity and Gini coefficients were computed with the tcR R package. The overlap coefficient, calculated on TCRB nucleotide sequences, was used to measure repertoire sharing. In its TCRdb copy, this immuneACCESS table keeps in-frame sequences only and misses some clones. Where compared with another copy, unresolved V genes explain less than half of these, and the others have no known cause. V and J calls plus clone size are reproduced from that table; the DNA served to infer D and trimming. The sample has 150,000 to 180,000 clones on record, more than 9.5% of them singletons. The ten largest clones capture roughly 1.9% of the sample.

From the cysteine through the phenylalanine, the CDR3 covers 15 amino acids. The read is trimmed to its CDR3 DNA, 45 bases read in frame from base 1. The germline V gene supplies CDR1 SNHLY and CDR2 FYNNEI. The junction carries 20 bases between V and J, which are trimmed by 5 bases and 10 bases respectively. The sequence was collected from a man between 18 and 35 years old in good health. Specimen: central memory CD4+ T cells from blood. The sequence joins TRBV2 to TRBJ1-4, and perhaps TRBD1 as D gene, on 6 matching bases. The CDR3 has the sequence CASSPGTPGGRKLFF. The sequenced DNA: TGTGCCAGCAGTCCCGGGACACCCGGTGGGCGAAAACTGTTTTTT.